These 8 T cell receptor beta chains share one sample of origin, sequenced in a study of regulatory T cells in long-lasting Graves disease. The time point here: persistent/refractory GD, antithyroid drugs over 5 years with positive TRAb. TCR sequences were obtained from RNA taken from PBMCs. TCR beta libraries were built with iRepertoire HTBI primers and Arm-PCR of CDR3 regions. From the multiplex PCR reads, TCRdb called clonotypes with MiXCR, one entry per CDR3 protein. The repertoire consists of over 250,000 distinct CDR3 sequences, with approximately 20% occurring once and the leading ten covering about 56%. The specimen was peripheral blood mononuclear cells (PBMCs), collected when the disease was refractory, from a patient treated with antithyroid drugs. These receptors were taken from a female donor with Graves disease.

This clonotype was found once. The gene calls are TRBV11-2 and TRBJ2-7; 11 nucleotides match TRBD1. Germline V gene sequence: CDR1 SGHAT, CDR2 FQNNGV. This CDR3 comprises 15 residues. The V and J ends lost 2 bases and 2 bases, in that order; junction bases with no gene match: 2. Here the CDR3 reads CASSLRTGGTYEQYF. The CDR3, as DNA: TGTGCCAGCAGCTTACGGACAGGGGGCACCTACGAGCAGTACTTC.

This clonotype was counted ten times or more. This chain uses TRBV12-3 or TRBV12-4 with TRBJ1-5; 7 nucleotides align to TRBD1. This CDR3 region has 15 residues. Trimming removed 6 bases from V and 0 bases from J; junction bases left unmatched: 5. This CDR3 reads CASSRGTASNQPQHF. CDR3 sequence (DNA): TGTGCCAGCAGCCGGGGGACAGCTAGCAATCAGCCCCAGCATTTT.

This clonotype has more than one count but fewer than ten. V and J are TRBV5-1 and TRBJ2-2, with TRBD2 matching over 11 bases. V was pared by 4 bases and J by 11 bases, with 13 bases of the junction left unmatched. The CDR3 sequence is 16 residues long. Germline CDR1 and CDR2: SGHRS and YFSETQ. CDR3 protein: CASSPGSTSGSSELFF. The DNA for the CDR3 is TGCGCCAGCAGCCCCGGCTCTACTAGCGGGAGTAGCGAGCTGTTTTTT.

This sequence joins TRBV3-1 and TRBJ1-1, with D hard to call. The CDR3 length is 14 residues. Germline V CDR1 and CDR2: LGHDT, YNNKEL (reference sequence). V lost 1 base, J lost 5 bases, and 11 bases lay in between. The CDR3 DNA sequence: TGTGCCAGCAGCCAAGGTTTAGGAAGGACTGAAGCTTTCTTT. It specifies CASSQGLGRTEAFF.

On this clonotype itself: A read error may be the cause here, since a much bigger clone is one base away. The chain couples TRBV5-1 to TRBJ2-6; TRBD1 or TRBD2 may be the D gene (5 bases each). The CDR3 is made up of 16 amino acids. The germline V gene has CDR1 SGHRS and CDR2 YFSETQ. CDR3 nucleotide sequence: TGCGCCAGCAGCTTCGGGGTAAGCTCTGGGGCCAACGTCCCGACTTTC. Amino acid sequence: CASSFGVSSGANVPTF.

Only a few counts were recorded for this clonotype. V and J are TRBV18 and TRBJ2-4; D possibly corresponds to TRBD2 (5 bases). CDR3 length: 14 amino acids. Germline V CDR1 and CDR2: KGHSH, LQKENI. Trimming left V 5 bases short and J 8 bases short, with 16 bases between. CDR3 in DNA: TGTGCCAGCTCAGCCGGGCCGAGGGTTGACATTCAGTACTTC. Protein sequence: CASSAGPRVDIQYF.

The gene calls are TRBV9 and TRBJ2-5, with 7 nucleotides matching TRBD2. Germline CDR1 and CDR2: SGDLS and YYNGEE. CDR3 length equals 14 residues. The trim removed 5 bases at V and 3 bases at J, leaving 7 bases unmatched. The CDR3 nucleotides are TGTGCCAGCAGTACGGGGGGAATAGAAGAGACCCAGTACTTC. It is translated as CASSTGGIEETQYF.

The chain recombines TRBV6-2 or TRBV6-3 with TRBJ1-1; no clear D gene. V lost 7 bases and J 7 bases, leaving 13 bases between the germline ends. Germline V gene sequence: CDR1 MNHEY, CDR2 SVGEGT. The CDR3 has 12 residues. The CDR3 DNA follows: TGTGCCAGCAACCACGCGGGGATTGAAGCTTTCTTT. Translation gives CASNHAGIEAFF.